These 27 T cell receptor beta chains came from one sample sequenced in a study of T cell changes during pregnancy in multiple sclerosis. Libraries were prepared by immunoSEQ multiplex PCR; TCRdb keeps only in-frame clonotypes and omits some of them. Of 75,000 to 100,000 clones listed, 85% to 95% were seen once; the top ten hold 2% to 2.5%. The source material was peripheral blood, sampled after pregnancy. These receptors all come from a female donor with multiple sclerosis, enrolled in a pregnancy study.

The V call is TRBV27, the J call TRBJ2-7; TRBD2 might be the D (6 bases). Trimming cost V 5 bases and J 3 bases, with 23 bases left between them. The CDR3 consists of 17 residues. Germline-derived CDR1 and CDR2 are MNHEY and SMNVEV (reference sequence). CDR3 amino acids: CASSPHDSGAAYYEQYF. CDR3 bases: TGTGCCAGCAGTCCTCATGATAGCGGAGCCGCCTACTACGAGCAGTACTTC.

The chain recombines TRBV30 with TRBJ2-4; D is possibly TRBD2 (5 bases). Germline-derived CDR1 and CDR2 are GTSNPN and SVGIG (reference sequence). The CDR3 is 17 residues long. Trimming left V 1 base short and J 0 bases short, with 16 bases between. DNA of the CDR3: TGTGCCTGGAGTGACTGGCGGGTGGCAATAGCCAAAAACATTCAGTACTTC. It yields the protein CAWSDWRVAIAKNIQYF.

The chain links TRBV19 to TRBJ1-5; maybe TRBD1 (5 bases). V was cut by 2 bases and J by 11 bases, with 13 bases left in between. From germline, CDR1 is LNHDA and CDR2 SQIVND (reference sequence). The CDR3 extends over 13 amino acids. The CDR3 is CASSIYGGRAQHF. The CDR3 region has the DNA TGTGCCAGTAGTATATACGGGGGAAGGGCCCAGCATTTT.

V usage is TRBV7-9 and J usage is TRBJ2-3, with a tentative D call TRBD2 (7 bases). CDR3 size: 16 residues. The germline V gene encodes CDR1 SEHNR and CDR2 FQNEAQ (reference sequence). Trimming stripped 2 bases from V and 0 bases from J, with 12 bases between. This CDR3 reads CASSLWAGASTDTQYF. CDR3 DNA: TGTGCCAGCAGCTTATGGGCGGGGGCTAGCACAGATACGCAGTATTTT.

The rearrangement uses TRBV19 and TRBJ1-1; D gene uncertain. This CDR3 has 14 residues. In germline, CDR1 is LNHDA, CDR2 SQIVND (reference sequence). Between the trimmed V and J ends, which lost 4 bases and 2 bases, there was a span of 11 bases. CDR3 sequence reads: CASSRWAQNTEAFF. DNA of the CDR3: TGTGCCAGTAGTAGGTGGGCACAAAACACTGAAGCTTTCTTT.

DNA of the CDR3: TGTGCCAGCAGTTTAGGGGGACTAGTTCTGAACTACAATGAGCAGTTCTTC. This translates into CASSLGGLVLNYNEQFF. V gene TRBV27 combines with J gene TRBJ2-1; 8 bases are shared with TRBD2. After removal of 2 bases from V and 3 bases from J, the junction contained 9 bases not matched to a gene. Germline values: CDR1 MNHEY, CDR2 SMNVEV (reference sequence). The length of the CDR3 is 17 residues.

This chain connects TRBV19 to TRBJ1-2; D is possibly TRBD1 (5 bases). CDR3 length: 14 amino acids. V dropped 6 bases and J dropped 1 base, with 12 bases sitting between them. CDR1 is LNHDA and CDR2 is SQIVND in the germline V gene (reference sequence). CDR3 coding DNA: TGTGCCAGTAGCCGACAGTCCCTTAACTATGGCTACACCTTC. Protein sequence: CASSRQSLNYGYTF.

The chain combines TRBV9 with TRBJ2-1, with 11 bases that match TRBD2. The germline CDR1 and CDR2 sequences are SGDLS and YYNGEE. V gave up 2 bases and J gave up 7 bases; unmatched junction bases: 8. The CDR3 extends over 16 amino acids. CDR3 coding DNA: TGTGCCAGCAGCGTTTTAGCGGGAGGGCCTTCTAATGAGCAGTTCTTC. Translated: CASSVLAGGPSNEQFF.

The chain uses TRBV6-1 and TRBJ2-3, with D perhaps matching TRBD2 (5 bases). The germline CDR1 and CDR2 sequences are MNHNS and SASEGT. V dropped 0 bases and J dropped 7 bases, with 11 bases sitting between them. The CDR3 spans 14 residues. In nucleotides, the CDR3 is TGTGCCAGCAGTGAAGCGAGGGATTTGAATACGCAGTATTTT. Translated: CASSEARDLNTQYF.

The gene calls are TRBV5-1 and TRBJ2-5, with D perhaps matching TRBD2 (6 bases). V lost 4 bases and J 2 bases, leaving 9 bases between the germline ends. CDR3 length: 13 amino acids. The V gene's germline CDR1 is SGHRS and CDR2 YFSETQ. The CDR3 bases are TGCGCCAGCAGCCGGGACTCACAAGAGACCCAGTACTTC. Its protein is CASSRDSQETQYF.

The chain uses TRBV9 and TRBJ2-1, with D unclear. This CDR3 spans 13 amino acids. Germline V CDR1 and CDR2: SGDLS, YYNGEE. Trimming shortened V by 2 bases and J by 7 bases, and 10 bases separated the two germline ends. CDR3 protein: CASSVAQANEQFF. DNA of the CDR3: TGTGCCAGCAGCGTTGCTCAAGCGAATGAGCAGTTCTTC. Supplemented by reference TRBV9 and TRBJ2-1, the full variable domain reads DSGVTQTPKHLITATGQRVTLRCSPRSGDLSVYWYQQSLDQGLQFLIQYYNGEERAKGNILERFSAQQFPDLHSELNLSSLELGDSALYFCASSVAQANEQFFGPGTRLTVL.

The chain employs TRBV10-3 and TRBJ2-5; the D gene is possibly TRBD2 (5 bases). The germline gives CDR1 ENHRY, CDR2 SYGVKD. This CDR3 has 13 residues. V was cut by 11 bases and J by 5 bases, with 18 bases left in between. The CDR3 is CASRGPRVETQYF. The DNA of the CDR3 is TGTGCCTCTAGAGGCCCGAGGGTCGAGACCCAGTACTTC.

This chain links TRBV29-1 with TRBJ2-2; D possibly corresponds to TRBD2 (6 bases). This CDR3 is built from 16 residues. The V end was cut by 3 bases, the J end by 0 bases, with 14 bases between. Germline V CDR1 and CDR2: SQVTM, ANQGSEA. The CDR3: CSVEGGRYANTGELFF. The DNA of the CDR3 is TGCAGCGTTGAGGGAGGACGATACGCGAACACCGGGGAGCTGTTTTTT.

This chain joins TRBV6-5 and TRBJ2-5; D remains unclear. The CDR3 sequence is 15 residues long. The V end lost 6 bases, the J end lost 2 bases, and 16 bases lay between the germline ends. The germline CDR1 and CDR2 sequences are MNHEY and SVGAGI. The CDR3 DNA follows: TGTGCCAGCAGCCACGTTATGGCGGAGCAAGAGACCCAGTACTTC. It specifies CASSHVMAEQETQYF.

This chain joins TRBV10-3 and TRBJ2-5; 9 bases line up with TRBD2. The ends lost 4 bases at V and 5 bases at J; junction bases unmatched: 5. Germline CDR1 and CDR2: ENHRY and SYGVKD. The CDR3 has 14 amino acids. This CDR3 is CAISGGGGWETQYF. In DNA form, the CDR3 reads TGTGCCATCAGTGGCGGGGGGGGCTGGGAGACCCAGTACTTC.

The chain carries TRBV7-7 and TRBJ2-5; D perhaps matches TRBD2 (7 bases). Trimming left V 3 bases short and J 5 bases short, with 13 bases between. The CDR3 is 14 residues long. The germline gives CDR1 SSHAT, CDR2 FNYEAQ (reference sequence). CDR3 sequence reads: CASSLAGRGETQYF. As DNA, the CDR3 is TGTGCCAGCAGCTTGGCAGGGAGGGGGGAGACCCAGTACTTC.

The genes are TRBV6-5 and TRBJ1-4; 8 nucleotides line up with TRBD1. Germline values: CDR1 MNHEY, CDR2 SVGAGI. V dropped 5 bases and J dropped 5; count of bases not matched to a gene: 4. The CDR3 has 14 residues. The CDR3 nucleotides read TGTGCCAGCAGTCCGACAGGGGAAAATGAAAAACTGTTTTTT. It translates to CASSPTGENEKLFF.

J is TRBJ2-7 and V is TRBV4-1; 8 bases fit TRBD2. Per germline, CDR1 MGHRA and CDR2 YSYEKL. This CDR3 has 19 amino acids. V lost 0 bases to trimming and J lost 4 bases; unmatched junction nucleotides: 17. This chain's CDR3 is CASSQDALDSGMPLYEQYF. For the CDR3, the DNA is TGCGCCAGCAGCCAAGACGCTCTGGATAGCGGGATGCCGTTGTACGAGCAGTACTTC.

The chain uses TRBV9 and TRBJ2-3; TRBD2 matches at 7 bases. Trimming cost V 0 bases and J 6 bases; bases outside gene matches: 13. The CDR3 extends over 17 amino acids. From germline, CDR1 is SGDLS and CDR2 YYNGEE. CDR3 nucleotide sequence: TGTGCCAGCAGCGTAGACGACTATCAGCGGGGTCGGGATACGCAGTATTTT. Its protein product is CASSVDDYQRGRDTQYF.

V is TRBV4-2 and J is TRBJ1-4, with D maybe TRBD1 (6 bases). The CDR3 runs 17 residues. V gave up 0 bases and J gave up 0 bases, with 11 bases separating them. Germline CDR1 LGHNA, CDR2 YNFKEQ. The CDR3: CASSQDLDSPTNEKLFF. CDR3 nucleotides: TGTGCCAGCAGCCAAGATCTGGACAGCCCAACTAATGAAAAACTGTTTTTT.

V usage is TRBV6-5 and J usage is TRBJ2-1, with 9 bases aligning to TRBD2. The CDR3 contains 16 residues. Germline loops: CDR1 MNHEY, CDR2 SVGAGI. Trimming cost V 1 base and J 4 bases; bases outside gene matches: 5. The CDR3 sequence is CASSYFRRGGYNEQFF. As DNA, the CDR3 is TGTGCCAGCAGTTACTTTCGGCGGGGGGGGTACAATGAGCAGTTCTTC.

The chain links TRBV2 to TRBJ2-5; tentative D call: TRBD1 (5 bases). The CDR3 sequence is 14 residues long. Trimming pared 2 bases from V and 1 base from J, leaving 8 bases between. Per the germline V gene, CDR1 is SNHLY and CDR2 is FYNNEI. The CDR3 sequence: CASSEQGPQETQYF. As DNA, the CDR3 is TGTGCCAGCAGTGAACAGGGCCCCCAAGAGACCCAGTACTTC.

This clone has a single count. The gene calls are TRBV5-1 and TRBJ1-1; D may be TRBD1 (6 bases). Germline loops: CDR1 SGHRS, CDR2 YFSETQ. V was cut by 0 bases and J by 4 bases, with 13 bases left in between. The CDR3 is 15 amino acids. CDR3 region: CASSLDQGQGTEAFF. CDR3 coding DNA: TGCGCCAGCAGCTTGGACCAGGGGCAAGGCACTGAAGCTTTCTTT. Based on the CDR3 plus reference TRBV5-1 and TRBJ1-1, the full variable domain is KAGVTQTPRYLIKTRGQQVTLSCSPISGHRSVSWYQQTPGQGLQFLFEYFSETQRNKGNFPGRFSGRQFSNSRSEMNVSTLELGDSALYLCASSLDQGQGTEAFFGQGTRLTVV.

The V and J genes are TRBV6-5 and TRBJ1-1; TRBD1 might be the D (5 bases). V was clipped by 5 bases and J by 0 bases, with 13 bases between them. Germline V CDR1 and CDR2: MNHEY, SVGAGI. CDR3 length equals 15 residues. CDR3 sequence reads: CASSPSKTVNTEAFF. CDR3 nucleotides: TGTGCCAGCAGTCCCTCGAAGACAGTGAACACTGAAGCTTTCTTT.

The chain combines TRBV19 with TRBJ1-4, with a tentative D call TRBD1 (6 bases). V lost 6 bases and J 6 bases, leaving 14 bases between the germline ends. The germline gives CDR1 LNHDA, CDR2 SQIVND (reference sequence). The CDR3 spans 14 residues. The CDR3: CASRHTGLDEKLFF. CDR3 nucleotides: TGTGCCAGTAGGCATACAGGGTTGGATGAAAAACTGTTTTTT.

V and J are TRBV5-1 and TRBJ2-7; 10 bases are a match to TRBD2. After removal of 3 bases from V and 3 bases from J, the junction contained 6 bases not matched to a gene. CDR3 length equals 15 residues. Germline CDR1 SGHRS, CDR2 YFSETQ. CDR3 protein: CASSSLAGAYYEQYF. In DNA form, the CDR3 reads TGCGCCAGCAGCTCCCTAGCGGGGGCTTACTACGAGCAGTACTTC.

The DNA for the CDR3 is TGTGCCAGCAGCTCAAGCGTGACAGGGGGCAATCAGCCCCAGCATTTT. Amino acid sequence: CASSSSVTGGNQPQHF. The chain is built from TRBV7-9 and TRBJ1-5; 8 bases are shared with TRBD1. This CDR3 spans 16 amino acids. After removal of 4 bases from V and 2 bases from J, the junction contained 7 bases not matched to a gene. Germline CDR1 reads SEHNR; CDR2 reads FQNEAQ (reference sequence).